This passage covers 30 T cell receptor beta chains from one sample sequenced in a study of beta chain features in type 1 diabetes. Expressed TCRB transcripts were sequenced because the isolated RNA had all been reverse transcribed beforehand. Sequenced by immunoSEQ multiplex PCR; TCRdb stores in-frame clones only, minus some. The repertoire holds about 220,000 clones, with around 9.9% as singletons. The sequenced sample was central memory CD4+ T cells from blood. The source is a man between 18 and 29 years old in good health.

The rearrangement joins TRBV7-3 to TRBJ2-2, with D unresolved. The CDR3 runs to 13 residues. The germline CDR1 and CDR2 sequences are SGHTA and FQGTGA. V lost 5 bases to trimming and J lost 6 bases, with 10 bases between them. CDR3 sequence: CASSQKVSGELFF. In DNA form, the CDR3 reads TGTGCCAGCAGCCAAAAGGTGTCCGGGGAGCTGTTTTTT.

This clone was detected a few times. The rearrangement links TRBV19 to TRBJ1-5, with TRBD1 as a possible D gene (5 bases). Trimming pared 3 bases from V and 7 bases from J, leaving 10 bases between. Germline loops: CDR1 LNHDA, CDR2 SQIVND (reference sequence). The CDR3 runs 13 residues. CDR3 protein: CASSIDRKQPQHF. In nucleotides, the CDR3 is TGTGCCAGTAGTATCGACAGAAAACAGCCCCAGCATTTT. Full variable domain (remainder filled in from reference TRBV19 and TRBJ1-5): DGGITQSPKYLFRKEGQNVTLSCEQNLNHDAMYWYRQDPGQGLRLIYYSQIVNDFQKGDIAEGYSVSREKKESFPLTVTSAQKNPTAFYLCASSIDRKQPQHFGDGTRLSIL.

The CDR3 here is CASSPGTGEETQYF. The CDR3 DNA reads as TGCGCCAGCAGCCCCGGGACAGGGGAAGAGACCCAGTACTTC. V and J are TRBV5-1 and TRBJ2-5; the match to TRBD1 covers 10 bases. Germline V lookup: CDR1 SGHRS, CDR2 YFSETQ. The CDR3 spans 14 residues. J gave up 3 bases and V 4 bases, and 3 bases lay outside the gene matches.

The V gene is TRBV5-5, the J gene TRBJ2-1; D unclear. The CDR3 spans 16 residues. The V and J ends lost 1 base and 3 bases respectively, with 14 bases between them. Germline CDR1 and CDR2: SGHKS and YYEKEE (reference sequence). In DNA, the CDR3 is TGTGCCAGCAGCTTGCAGCCGTCGGGCTACTACAATGAGCAGTTCTTC. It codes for CASSLQPSGYYNEQFF.

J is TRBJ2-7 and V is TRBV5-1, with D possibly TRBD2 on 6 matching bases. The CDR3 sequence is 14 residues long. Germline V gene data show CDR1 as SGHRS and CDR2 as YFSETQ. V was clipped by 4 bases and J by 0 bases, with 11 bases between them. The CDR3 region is CASSPRDFSYEQYF. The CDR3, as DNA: TGCGCCAGCAGCCCAAGGGACTTCTCCTACGAGCAGTACTTC.

The CDR3 coding sequence is TGTGCCAGCAGCTTATACGGGGTGGTGGGGAACATTCAGTACTTC. Its translation is CASSLYGVVGNIQYF. This sequence joins TRBV7-2 and TRBJ2-4; TRBD2 might be the D (5 bases). This CDR3 comprises 15 residues. Trimming left V 2 bases short and J 7 bases short, with 15 bases between. From germline, CDR1 is SGHTA and CDR2 FQGNSA.

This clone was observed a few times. The CDR3 region has the DNA TGCGCCAGCAGCTTGGAGGGGCTACGCTCTGGGGCCAACGTCCTGACTTTC. Protein: CASSLEGLRSGANVLTF. The chain is built from TRBV5-1 and TRBJ2-6; D might be TRBD1 (5 bases). CDR3 length: 17 amino acids. The germline V gene has CDR1 SGHRS and CDR2 YFSETQ. The V end lost 0 bases, the J end lost 0 bases, and 10 bases lay between the germline ends.

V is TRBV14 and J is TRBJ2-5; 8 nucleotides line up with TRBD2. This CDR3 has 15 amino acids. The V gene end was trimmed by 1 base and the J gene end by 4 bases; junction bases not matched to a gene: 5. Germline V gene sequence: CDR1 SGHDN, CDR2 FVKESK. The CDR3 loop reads CASSQVAGGGETQYF. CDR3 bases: TGTGCCAGCAGCCAAGTGGCGGGGGGCGGAGAGACCCAGTACTTC.

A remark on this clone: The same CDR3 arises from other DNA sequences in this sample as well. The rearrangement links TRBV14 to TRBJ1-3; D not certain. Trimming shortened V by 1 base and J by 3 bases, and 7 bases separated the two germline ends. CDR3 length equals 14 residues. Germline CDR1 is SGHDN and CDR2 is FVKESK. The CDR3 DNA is TGTGCCAGCAGCCAAGTTACCGGTGGAAACACCATATATTTT. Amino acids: CASSQVTGGNTIYF.

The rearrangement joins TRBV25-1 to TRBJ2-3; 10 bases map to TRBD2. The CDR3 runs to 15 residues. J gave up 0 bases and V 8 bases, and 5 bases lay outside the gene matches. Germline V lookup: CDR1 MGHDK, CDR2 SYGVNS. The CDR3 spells CASARTSGSTDTQYF. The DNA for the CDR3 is TGTGCCAGCGCCCGGACTAGCGGAAGCACAGATACGCAGTATTTT.

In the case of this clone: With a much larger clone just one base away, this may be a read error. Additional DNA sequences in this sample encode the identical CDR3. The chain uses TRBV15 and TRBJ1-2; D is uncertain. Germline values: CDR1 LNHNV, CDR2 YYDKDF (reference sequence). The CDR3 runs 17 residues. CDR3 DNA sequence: TGCGCCACCAGCGAAGCCTATTTCGGACGGAACGAGCGTGGCTACACCTTC. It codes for CATSEAYFGRNERGYTF.

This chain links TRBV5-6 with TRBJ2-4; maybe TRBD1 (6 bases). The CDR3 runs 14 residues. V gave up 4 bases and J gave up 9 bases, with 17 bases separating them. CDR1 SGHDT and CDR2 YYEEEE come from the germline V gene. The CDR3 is CASSLTGPGVIQYF. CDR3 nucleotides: TGTGCCAGCAGCCTGACCGGGCCAGGGGTCATTCAGTACTTC.

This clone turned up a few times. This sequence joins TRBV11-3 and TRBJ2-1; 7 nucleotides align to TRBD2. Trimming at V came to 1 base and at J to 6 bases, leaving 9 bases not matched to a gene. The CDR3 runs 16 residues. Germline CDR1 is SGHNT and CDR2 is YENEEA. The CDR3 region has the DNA TGTGCCAGCAGCTTAGTGGCGGGAGTAGGTAGCAATGAGCAGTTCTTC. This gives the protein CASSLVAGVGSNEQFF.

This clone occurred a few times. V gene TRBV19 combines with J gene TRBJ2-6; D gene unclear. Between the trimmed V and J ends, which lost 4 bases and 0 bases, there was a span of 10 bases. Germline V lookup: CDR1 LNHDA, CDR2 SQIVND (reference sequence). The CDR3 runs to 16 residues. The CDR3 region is CASSRNGRSGANVLTF. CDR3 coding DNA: TGTGCCAGTAGTAGGAATGGGCGCTCTGGGGCCAACGTCCTGACTTTC.

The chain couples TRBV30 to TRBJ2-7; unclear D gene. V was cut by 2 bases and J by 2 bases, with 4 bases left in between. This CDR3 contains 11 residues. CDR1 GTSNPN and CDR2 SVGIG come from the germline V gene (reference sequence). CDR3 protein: CAWSRPYEQYF. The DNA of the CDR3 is TGTGCCTGGAGTCGGCCCTACGAGCAGTACTTC.

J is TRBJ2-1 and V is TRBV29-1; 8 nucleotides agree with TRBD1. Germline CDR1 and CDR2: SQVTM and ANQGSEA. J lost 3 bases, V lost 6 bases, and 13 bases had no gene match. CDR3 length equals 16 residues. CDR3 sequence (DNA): TGCAGCGTCTCCGGGACAGGCCCTTTCCACTACAATGAGCAGTTCTTC. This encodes CSVSGTGPFHYNEQFF.

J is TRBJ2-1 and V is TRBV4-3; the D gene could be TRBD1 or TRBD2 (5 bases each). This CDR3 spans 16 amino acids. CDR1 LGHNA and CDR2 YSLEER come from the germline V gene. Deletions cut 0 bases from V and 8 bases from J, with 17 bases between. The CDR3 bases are TGCGCCAGCAGCCAAGAACCGACCGGGACCCCAGATGAGCAGTTCTTC. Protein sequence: CASSQEPTGTPDEQFF.

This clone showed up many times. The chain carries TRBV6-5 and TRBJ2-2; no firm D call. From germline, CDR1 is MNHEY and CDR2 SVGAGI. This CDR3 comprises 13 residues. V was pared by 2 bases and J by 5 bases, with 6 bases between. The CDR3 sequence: CASSYGQTGELFF. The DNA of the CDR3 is TGTGCCAGCAGTTACGGGCAGACCGGGGAGCTGTTTTTT.

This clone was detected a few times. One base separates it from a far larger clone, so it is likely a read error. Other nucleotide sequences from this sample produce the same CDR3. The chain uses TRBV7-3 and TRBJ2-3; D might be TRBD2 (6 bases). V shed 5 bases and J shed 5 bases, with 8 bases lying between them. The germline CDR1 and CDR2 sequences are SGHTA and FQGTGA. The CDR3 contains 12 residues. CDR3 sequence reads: CASSPGLDTQYF. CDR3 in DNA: TGTGCCAGCAGCCCGGGACTAGATACGCAGTATTTT.

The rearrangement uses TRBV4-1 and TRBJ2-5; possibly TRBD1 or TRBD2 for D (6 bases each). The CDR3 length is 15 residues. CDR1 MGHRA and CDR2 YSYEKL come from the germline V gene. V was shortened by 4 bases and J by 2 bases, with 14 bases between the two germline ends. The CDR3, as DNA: TGCGCCAGCAGCCGAAAAGGGGGGTTACAAGAGACCCAGTACTTC. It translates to CASSRKGGLQETQYF.

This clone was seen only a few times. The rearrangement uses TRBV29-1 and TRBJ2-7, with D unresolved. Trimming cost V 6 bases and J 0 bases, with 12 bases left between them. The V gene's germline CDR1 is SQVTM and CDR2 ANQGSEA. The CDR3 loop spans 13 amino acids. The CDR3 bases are TGCAGCGTCCGGTGGGGTAGCTCCTACGAGCAGTACTTC. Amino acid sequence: CSVRWGSSYEQYF.

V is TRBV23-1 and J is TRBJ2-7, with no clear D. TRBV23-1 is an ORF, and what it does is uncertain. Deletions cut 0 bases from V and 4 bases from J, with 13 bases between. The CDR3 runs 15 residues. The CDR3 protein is CASSQSRLDSYEQYF. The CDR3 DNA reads TGCGCCAGCAGTCAATCAAGGCTCGACTCGTACGAGCAGTACTTC.

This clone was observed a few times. CDR3 bases: TGTGCCAGCATTGACGGGACTAGAACCTACGAGCAGTACTTC. It yields the protein CASIDGTRTYEQYF. This chain uses TRBV28 with TRBJ2-7; 8 bases fit TRBD2. Germline V gene sequence: CDR1 MDHEN, CDR2 SYDVKM. The CDR3 covers 14 residues. The V segment lost 7 bases and the J segment 2 bases; nucleotides outside the gene matches: 7.

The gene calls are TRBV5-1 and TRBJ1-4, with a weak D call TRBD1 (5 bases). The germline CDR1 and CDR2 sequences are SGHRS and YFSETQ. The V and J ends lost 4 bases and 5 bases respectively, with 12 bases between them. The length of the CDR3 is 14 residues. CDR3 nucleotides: TGCGCCAGCAGCCCGCTCGGGGGGAATGAAAAACTGTTTTTT. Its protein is CASSPLGGNEKLFF.

As DNA, the CDR3 is TGCGCCAGCAGCTTGGGGGGTAGCTCCTACGAGCAGTACTTC. It codes for CASSLGGSSYEQYF. This chain joins TRBV5-1 and TRBJ2-7; unclear D gene. This CDR3 has 14 residues. The germline gives CDR1 SGHRS, CDR2 YFSETQ. V lost 0 bases to trimming and J lost 0 bases, with 7 bases between them.

CDR3 DNA: TGTGCCAGCAGTTGGACAGGGAACTATGGCTACACCTTC. This sequence encodes CASSWTGNYGYTF. V gene TRBV6-5 combines with J gene TRBJ1-2, with 8 bases fitting TRBD1. The V segment lost 4 bases and the J segment 2 bases; nucleotides outside the gene matches: 0. CDR1 and CDR2 (germline): MNHEY, SVGAGI. This CDR3 is built from 13 residues.

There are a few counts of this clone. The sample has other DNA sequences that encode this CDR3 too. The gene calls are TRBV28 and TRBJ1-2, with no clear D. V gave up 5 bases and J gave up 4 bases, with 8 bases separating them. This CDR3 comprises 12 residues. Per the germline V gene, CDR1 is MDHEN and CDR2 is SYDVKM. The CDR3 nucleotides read TGTGCCAGCAGTCTGCGACTCTATGGCTACACCTTC. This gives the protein CASSLRLYGYTF.

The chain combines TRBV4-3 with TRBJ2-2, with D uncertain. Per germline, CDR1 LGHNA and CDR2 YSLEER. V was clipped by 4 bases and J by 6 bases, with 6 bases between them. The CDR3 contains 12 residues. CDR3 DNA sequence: TGCGCCAGCAGCCGACCCCCCGGGGAGCTGTTTTTT. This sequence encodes CASSRPPGELFF.

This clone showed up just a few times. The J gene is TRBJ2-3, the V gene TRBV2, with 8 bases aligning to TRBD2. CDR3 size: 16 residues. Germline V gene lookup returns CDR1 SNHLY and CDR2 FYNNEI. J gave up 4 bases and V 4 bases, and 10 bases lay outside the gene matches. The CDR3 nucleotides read TGTGCCAGCAGTGCGCAGGTCGGGAGGGCCGCAGATACGCAGTATTTT. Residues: CASSAQVGRAADTQYF.

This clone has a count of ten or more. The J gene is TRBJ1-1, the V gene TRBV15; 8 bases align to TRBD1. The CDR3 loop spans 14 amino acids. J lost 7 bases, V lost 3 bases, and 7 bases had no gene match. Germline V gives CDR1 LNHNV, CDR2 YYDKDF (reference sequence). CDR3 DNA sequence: TGTGCCACCAGCAGCCCCCAGGGGGCCGGTGAAGCTTTCTTT. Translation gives CATSSPQGAGEAFF.